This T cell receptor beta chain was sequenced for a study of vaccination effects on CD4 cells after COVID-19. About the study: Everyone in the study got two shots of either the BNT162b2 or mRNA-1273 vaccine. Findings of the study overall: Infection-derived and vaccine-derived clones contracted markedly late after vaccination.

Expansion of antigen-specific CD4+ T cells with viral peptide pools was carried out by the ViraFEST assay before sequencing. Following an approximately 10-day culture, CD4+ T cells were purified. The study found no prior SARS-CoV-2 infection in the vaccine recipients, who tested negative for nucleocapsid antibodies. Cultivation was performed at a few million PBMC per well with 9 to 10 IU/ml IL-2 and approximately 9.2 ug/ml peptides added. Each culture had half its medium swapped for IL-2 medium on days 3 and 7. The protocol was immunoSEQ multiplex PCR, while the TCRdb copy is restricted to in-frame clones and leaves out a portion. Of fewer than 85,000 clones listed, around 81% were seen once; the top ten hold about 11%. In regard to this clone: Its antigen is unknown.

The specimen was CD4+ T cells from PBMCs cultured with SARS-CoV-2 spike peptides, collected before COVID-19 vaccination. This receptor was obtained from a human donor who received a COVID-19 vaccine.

The chain's CDR3 is CASSLAGADTQYF. Written as DNA, the CDR3 is TGTGCCAGCAGCTTAGCAGGGGCAGATACGCAGTATTTT. This chain connects TRBV7-3 to TRBJ2-3; TRBD1 is a possible D gene (6 bases). Looked up from germline, CDR1 is SGHTA and CDR2 is FQGTGA. The V and J ends lost 2 bases and 4 bases respectively, with 7 bases between them. The CDR3 is 13 amino acids.